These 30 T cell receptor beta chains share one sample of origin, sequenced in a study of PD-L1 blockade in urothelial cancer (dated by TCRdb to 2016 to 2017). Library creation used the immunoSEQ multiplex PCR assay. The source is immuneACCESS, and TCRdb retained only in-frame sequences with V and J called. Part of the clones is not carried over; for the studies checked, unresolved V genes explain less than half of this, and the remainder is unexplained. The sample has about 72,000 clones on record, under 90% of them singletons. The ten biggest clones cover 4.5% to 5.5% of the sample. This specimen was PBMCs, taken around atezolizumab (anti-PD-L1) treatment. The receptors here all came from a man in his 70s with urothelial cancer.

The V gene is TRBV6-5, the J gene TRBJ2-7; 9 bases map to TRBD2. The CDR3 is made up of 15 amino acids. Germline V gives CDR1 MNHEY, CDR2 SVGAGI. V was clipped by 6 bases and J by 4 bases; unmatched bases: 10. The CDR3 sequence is CASRPSLAGPYEQYF. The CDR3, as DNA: TGTGCCAGCAGGCCATCACTAGCGGGTCCGTACGAGCAGTACTTC.

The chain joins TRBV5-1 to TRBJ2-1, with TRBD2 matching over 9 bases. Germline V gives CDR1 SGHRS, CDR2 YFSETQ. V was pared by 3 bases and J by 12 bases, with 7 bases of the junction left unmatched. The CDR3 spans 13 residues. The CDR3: CASSSASREGQFF. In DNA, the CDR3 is TGCGCCAGCAGCTCGGCATCGCGGGAGGGGCAGTTCTTC. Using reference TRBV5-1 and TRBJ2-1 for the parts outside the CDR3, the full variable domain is KAGVTQTPRYLIKTRGQQVTLSCSPISGHRSVSWYQQTPGQGLQFLFEYFSETQRNKGNFPGRFSGRQFSNSRSEMNVSTLELGDSALYLCASSSASREGQFFGPGTRLTVL.

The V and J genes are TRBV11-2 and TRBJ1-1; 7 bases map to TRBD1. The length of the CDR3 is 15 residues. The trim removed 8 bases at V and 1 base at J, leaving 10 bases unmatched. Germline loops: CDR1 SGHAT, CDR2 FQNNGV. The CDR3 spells CASSKGDRPNTEAFF. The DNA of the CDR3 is TGTGCCAGCTCAAAGGGGGACAGACCGAACACTGAAGCTTTCTTT.

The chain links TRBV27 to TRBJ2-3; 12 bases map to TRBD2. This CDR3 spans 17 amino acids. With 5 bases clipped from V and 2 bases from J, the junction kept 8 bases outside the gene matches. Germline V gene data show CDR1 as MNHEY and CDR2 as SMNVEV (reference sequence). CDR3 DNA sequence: TGTGCCAGCAGTCCCCGGACTAGCGGGATTCCCACAGATACGCAGTATTTT. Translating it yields CASSPRTSGIPTDTQYF.

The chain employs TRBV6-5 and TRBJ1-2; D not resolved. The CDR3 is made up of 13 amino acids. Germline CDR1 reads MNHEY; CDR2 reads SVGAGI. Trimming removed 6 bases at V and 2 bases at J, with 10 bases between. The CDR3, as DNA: TGTGCCAGCAGGGAGGACGGGAACTATGGCTACACCTTC. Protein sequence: CASREDGNYGYTF.

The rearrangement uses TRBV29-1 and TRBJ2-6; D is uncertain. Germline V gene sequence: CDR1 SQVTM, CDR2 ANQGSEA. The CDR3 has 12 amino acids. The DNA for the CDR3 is TGCACCGCCCGTGAGGGGGCCAACGTCCTGACTTTC. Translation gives CTAREGANVLTF.

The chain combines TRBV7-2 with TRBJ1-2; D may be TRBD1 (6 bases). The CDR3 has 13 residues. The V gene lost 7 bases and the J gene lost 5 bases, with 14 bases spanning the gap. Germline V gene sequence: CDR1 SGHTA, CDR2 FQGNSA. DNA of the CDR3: TGTGCCAGCACCCAACAGGGTGGGTATGGCTACACCTTC. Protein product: CASTQQGGYGYTF.

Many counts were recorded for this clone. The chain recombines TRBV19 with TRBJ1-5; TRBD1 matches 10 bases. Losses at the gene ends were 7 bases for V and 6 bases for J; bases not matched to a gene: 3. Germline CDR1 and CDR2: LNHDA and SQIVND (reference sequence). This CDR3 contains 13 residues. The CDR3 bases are TGTGCCAGTAAGGGACAGGGGCTTCAGCCCCAGCATTTT. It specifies CASKGQGLQPQHF. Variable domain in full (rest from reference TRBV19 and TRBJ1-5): DGGITQSPKYLFRKEGQNVTLSCEQNLNHDAMYWYRQDPGQGLRLIYYSQIVNDFQKGDIAEGYSVSREKKESFPLTVTSAQKNPTAFYLCASKGQGLQPQHFGDGTRLSIL.

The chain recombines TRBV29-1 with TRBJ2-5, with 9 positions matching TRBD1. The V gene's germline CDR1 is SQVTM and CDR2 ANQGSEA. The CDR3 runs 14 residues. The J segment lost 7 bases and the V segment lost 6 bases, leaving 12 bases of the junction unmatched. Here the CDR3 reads CSVAPGQGPRTQYF. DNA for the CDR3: TGCAGCGTCGCCCCGGGACAGGGCCCTCGGACCCAGTACTTC.

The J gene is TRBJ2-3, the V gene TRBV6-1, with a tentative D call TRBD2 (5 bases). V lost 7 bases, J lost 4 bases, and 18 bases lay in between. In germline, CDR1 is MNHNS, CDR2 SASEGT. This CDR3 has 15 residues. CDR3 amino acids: CASTLDFSQADTQYF. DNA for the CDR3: TGTGCCAGCACCCTGGACTTTTCTCAAGCAGATACGCAGTATTTT.

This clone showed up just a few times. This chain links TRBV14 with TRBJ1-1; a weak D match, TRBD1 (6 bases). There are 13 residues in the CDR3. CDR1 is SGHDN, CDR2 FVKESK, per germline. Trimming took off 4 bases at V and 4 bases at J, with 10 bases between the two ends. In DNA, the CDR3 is TGTGCCAGCAGCCTACAGGGCGGCACTGAAGCTTTCTTT. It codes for CASSLQGGTEAFF.

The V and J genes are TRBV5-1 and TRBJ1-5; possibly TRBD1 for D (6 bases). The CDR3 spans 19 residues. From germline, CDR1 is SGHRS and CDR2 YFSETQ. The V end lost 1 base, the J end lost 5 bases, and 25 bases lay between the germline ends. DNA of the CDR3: TGCGCCAGCAGCTTGACAGGGCTATTCCCAAGGGTCTATTATCAGCCCCAGCATTTT. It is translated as CASSLTGLFPRVYYQPQHF.

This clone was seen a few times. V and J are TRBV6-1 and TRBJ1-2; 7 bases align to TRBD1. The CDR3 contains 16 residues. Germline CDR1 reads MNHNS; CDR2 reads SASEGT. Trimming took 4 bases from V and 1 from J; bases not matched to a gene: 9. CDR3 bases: TGTGCCAGCAGTGCGACAGGGAACGGGGTTAACTATGGCTACACCTTC. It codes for CASSATGNGVNYGYTF.

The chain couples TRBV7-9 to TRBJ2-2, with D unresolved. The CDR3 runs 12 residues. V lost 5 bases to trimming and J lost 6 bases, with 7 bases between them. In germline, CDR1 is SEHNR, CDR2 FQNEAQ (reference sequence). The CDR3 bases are TGTGCCAGCAGCCTAAACCCCGGGGAGCTGTTTTTT. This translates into CASSLNPGELFF.

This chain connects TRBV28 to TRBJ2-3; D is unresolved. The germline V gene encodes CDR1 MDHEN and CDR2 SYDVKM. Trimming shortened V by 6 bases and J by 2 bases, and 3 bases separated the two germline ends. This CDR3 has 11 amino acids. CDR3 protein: CASRLTDTQYF. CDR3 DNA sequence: TGTGCCAGCAGACTCACAGATACGCAGTATTTT. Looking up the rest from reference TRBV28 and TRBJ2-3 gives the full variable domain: DVKVTQSSRYLVKRTGEKVFLECVQDMDHENMFWYRQDPGLGLRLIYFSYDVKMKEKGDIPEGYSVSREKKERFSLILESASTNQTSMYLCASRLTDTQYFGPGTRLTVL.

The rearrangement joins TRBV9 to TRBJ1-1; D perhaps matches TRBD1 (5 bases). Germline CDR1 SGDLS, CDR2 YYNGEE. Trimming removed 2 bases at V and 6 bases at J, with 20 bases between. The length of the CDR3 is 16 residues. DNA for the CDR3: TGTGCCAGCAGCGTCGGGGTGGGGGGTGGTGGTGCTGAAGCTTTCTTT. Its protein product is CASSVGVGGGGAEAFF. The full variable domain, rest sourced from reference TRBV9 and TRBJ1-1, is DSGVTQTPKHLITATGQRVTLRCSPRSGDLSVYWYQQSLDQGLQFLIQYYNGEERAKGNILERFSAQQFPDLHSELNLSSLELGDSALYFCASSVGVGGGGAEAFFGQGTRLTVV.

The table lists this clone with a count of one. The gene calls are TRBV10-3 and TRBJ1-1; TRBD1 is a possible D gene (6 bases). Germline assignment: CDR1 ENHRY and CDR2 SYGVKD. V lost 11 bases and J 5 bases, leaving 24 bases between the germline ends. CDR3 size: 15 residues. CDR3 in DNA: TGTGCCGCCCTTGGGGTCAGGGGAGGGAGGACTGAAGCTTTCTTT. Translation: CAALGVRGGRTEAFF.

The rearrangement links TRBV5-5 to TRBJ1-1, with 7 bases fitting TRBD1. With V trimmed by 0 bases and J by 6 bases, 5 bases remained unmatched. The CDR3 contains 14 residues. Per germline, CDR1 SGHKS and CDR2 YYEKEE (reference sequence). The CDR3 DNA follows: TGTGCCAGCAGCTTGGATCAGGGGGACGCTGAAGCTTTCTTT. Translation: CASSLDQGDAEAFF.

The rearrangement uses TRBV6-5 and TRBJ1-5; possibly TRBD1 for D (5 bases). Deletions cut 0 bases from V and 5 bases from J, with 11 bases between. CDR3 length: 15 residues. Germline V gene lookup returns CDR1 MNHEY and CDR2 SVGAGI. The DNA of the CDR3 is TGTGCCAGCAGTTACTCGAGACAGACCGATCAGCCCCAGCATTTT. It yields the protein CASSYSRQTDQPQHF.

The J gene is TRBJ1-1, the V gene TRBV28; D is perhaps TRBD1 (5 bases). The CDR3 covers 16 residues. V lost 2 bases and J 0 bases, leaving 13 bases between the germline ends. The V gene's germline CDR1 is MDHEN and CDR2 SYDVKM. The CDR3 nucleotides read TGTGCCAGCAGTTTAGATAGGGTGGACATGAACACTGAAGCTTTCTTT. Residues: CASSLDRVDMNTEAFF.

The CDR3 protein is CAISEAGLPTDTQYF. The CDR3 DNA follows: TGTGCCATCAGTGAGGCGGGACTCCCCACAGATACGCAGTATTTT. The rearrangement joins TRBV10-3 to TRBJ2-3; a weak D match, TRBD2 (6 bases). The CDR3 runs to 15 residues. CDR1 and CDR2 (germline): ENHRY, SYGVKD. V was shortened by 2 bases and J by 2 bases, with 11 bases between the two germline ends.

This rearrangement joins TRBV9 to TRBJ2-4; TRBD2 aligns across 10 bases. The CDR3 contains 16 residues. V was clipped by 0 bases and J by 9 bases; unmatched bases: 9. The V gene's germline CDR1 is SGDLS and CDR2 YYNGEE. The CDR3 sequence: CASSVAPLAGEAIQYF. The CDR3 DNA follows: TGTGCCAGCAGCGTAGCCCCTCTAGCGGGAGAGGCCATTCAGTACTTC.

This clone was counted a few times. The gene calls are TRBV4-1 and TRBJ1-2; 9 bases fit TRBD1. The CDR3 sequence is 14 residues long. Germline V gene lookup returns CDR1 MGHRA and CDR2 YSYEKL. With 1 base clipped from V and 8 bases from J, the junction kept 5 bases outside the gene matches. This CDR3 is CASSQGGTGRGYTF. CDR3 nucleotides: TGCGCCAGCAGCCAAGGGGGGACAGGGAGAGGCTACACCTTC.

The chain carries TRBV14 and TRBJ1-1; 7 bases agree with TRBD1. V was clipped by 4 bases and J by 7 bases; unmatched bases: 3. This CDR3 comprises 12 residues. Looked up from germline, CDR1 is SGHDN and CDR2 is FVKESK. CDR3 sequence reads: CASSLRQGEAFF. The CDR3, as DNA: TGTGCCAGCAGCCTGCGACAGGGTGAAGCTTTCTTT.

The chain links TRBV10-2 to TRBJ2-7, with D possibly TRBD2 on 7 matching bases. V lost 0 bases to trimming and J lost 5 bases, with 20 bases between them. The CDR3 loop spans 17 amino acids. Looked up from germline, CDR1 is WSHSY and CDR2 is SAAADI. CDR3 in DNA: TGCGCCAGCAGTGAGTCGAACGGGGGGCTCAGGGCCCACGAGCAGTACTTC. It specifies CASSESNGGLRAHEQYF.

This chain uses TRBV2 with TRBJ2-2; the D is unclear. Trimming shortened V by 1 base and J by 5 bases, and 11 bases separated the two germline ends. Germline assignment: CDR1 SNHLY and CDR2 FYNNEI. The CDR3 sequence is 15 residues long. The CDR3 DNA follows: TGTGCCAGCAGTGAAGGACAAACACGGACCGGGGAGCTGTTTTTT. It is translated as CASSEGQTRTGELFF.

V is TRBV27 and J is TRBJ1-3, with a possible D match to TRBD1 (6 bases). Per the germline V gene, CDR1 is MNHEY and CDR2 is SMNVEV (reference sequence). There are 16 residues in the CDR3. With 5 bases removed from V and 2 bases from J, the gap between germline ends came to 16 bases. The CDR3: CASSPTGGLAGNTIYF. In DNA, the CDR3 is TGTGCCAGCAGTCCCACGGGGGGCCTAGCTGGAAACACCATATATTTT.

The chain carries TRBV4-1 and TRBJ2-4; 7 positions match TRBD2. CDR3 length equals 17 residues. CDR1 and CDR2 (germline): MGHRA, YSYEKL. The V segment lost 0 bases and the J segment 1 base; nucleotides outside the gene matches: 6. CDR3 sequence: CASSQDLVGGAKNIQYF. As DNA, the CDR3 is TGCGCCAGCAGCCAAGATTTAGTCGGGGGGGCCAAAAACATTCAGTACTTC.

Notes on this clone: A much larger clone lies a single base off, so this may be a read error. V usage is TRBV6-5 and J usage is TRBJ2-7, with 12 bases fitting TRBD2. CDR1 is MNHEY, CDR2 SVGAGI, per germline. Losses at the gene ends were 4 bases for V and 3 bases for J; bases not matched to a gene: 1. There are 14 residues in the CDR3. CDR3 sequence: CASSSTSGSYEQYF. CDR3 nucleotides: TGTGCCAGCAGTTCGACTAGCGGGAGCTACGAGCAGTACTTC.

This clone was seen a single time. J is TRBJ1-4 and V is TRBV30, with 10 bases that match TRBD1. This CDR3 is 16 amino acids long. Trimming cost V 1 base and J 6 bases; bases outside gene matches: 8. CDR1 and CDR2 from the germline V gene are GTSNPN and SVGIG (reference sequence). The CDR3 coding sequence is TGTGCCTGGAGTGCACTTCCGGGACAGGGGCATGAAAAACTGTTTTTT. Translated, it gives CAWSALPGQGHEKLFF.